Sequencing of this T cell receptor (beta chain) was carried out in a study of beta chain features in type 1 diabetes. Study summary: All samples combined gave roughly 100 million sorted cells for examination. Regarding the study as a whole: Overrepresentation of cells with high TCR expression could result from cDNA sequencing. Type 1 diabetes patients showed a moderate but significant shortening of TCRB CDR3s in all four CD4+ subsets.

Investigators reverse transcribed all isolated RNA, so they sequenced expressed TCRB transcripts. Around 3.5 million reads on average were seen across naive, central memory and regulatory T cell samples. The table came from immunoSEQ multiplex PCR; TCRdb's copy has only in-frame clones and leaves some out. The table has approximately 730,000 clones, 13% seen once; the top ten hold less than 0.025%. There are 15 residues in the CDR3. Germline V gene sequence: CDR1 MNHEY, CDR2 SMNVEV (reference sequence). V lost 10 bases and J 3 bases, leaving 16 bases between the germline ends. Sort purity for all populations was recorded as exceeding 98%. Regarding this clone: The antigen remains undetermined.

The TCR sequence derives from a man aged 18 to 30 with type 1 diabetes. Source material: naive CD4+ T cells from blood. This sequence joins TRBV27 and TRBJ1-6; D remains ambiguous. The CDR3 loop reads CANPLGRLYNSPLHF. In DNA, the CDR3 is TGTGCCAATCCTCTGGGGAGGCTCTATAATTCACCCCTCCACTTT.